This T cell receptor beta chain was recorded in a study of regulatory T cells in long-lasting Graves disease. Study-level findings and limits: Not thyroid tissue but only peripheral blood was studied. Persistent disease preferred TRBV28, TRBJ1-2 and TRBJ2-5; new disease, TRBV20-1 and TRBJ2-1. The study found lower TCR diversity in persistent Graves' patients than in newly diagnosed ones.

Arm-PCR of CDR3 regions and iRepertoire HTBI primers were used to build TCR beta libraries. Each CDR3 protein is one row after TCRdb ran MiXCR on the multiplex PCR reads. The sample records 300,000 or so distinct CDR3 sequences, around a fifth being singletons. V lost 3 bases and J 7 bases, leaving 13 bases between the germline ends. The CDR3 runs 14 residues. In germline, CDR1 is DFQATT, CDR2 SNEGSKA (reference sequence). As to time point: persistent/refractory GD, antithyroid drugs over 5 years with positive TRAb. PBMC-extracted RNA yielded the TCR library. This clonotype was seen a few times. The antigen remains undetermined.

The chain is built from TRBV20-1 and TRBJ1-6; D is undetermined. Sample: peripheral blood mononuclear cells (PBMCs), taken when the disease was refractory, from a patient treated with antithyroid drugs. The sequence came from a female donor with Graves disease. CDR3: CSARGGSGNSPLHF. CDR3 bases: TGCAGTGCTAGGGGAGGGTCGGGGAATTCACCCCTCCACTTT.